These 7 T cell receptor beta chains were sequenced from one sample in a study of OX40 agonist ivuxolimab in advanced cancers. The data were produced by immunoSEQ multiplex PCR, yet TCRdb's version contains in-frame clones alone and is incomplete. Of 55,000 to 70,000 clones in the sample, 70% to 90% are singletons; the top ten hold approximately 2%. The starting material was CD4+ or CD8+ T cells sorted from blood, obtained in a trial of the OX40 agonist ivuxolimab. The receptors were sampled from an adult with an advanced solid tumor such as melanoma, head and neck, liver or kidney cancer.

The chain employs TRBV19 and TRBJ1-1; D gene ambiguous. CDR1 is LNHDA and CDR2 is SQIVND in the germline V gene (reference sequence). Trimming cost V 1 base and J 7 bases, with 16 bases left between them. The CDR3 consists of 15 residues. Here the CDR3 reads CASSIVGVSGGEAFF. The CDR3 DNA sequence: TGTGCCAGTAGTATAGTTGGGGTTTCAGGCGGTGAAGCTTTCTTT.

The CDR3 protein is CASSVETVERPQHF. The CDR3 DNA is TGTGCCAGCAGTGTTGAAACAGTGGAGCGGCCCCAGCATTTT. The V call is TRBV6-1, the J call TRBJ1-5; D gene unclear. Germline CDR1 reads MNHNS; CDR2 reads SASEGT. There are 14 residues in the CDR3. The V end lost 4 bases, the J end lost 9 bases, and 16 bases lay between the germline ends.

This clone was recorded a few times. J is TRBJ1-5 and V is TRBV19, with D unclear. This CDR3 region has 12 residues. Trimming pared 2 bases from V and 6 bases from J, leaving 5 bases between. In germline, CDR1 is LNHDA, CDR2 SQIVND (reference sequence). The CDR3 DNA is TGTGCCAGTAGTATAAGCGGTCAGCCCCAGCATTTT. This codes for CASSISGQPQHF.

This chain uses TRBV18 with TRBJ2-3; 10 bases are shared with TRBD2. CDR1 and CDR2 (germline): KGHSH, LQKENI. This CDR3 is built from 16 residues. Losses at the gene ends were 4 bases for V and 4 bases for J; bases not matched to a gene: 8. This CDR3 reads CASSLPAGGPPDTQYF. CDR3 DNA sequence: TGTGCCAGCTCACTGCCAGCGGGAGGGCCCCCAGATACGCAGTATTTT. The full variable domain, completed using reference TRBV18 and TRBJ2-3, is NAGVMQNPRHLVRRRGQEARLRCSPMKGHSHVYWYRQLPEEGLKFMVYLQKENIIDESGMPKERFSAEFPKEGPSILRIQQVVRGDSAAYFCASSLPAGGPPDTQYFGPGTRLTVL.

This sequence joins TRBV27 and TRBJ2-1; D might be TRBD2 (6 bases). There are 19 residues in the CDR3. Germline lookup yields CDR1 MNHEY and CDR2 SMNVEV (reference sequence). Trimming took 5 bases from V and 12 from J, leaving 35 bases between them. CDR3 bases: TGTGCCAGCAGTCCCCGAGGAGGACGGACCGGGAGTTCATTCCTGCGGCAGTTCTTC. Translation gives CASSPRGGRTGSSFLRQFF.

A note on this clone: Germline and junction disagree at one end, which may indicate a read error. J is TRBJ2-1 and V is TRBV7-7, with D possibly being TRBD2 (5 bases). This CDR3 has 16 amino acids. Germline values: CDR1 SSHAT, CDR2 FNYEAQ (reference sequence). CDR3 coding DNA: TGTGCTAGCAGCTGGCGACTAATCTCGCGGTTTTGTGAGCAGTTCTTC. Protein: CASSWRLISRFCEQFF.

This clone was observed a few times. CDR3 amino acids: CAAQVDKGLNTEAFF. The DNA for the CDR3 is TGTGCCGCCCAGGTCGATAAGGGGCTCAACACTGAAGCTTTCTTT. The V call is TRBV2, the J call TRBJ1-1; D might be TRBD1 (5 bases). The V end was cut by 11 bases, the J end by 2 bases, with 21 bases between. The CDR3 extends over 15 amino acids. Germline CDR1 SNHLY, CDR2 FYNNEI.